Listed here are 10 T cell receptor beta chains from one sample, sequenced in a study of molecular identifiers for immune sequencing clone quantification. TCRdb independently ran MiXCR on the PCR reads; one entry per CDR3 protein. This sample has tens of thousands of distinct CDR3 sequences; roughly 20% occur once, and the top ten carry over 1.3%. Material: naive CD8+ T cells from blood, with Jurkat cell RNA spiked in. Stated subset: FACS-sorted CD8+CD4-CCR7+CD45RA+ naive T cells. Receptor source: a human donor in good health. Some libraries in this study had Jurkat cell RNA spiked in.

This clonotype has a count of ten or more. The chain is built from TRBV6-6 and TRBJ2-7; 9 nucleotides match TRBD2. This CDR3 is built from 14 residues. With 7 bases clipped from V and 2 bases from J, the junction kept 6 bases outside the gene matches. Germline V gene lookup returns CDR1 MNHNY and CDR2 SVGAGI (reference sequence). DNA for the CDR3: TGTGCCAGCACCCTTGCGGGAGGGGCCTACGAGCAGTACTTC. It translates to CASTLAGGAYEQYF.

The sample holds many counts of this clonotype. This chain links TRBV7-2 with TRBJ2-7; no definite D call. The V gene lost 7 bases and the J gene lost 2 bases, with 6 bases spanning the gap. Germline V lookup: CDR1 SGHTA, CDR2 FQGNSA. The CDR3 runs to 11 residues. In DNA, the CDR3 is TGTGCCAGCACCGATACCTACGAGCAGTACTTC. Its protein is CASTDTYEQYF.

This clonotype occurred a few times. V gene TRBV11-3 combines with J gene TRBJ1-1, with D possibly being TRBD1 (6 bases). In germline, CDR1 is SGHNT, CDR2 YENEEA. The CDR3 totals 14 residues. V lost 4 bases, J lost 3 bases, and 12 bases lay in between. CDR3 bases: TGTGCCAGCAGCTCGGGGGGGGCCGACACTGAAGCTTTCTTT. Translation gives CASSSGGADTEAFF.

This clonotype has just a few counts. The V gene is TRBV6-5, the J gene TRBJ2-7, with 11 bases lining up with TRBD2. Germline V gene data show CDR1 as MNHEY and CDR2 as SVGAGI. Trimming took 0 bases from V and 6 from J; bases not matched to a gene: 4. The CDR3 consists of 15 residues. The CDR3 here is CASSYSTSGKGEQYF. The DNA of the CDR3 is TGTGCCAGCAGTTACTCGACTAGCGGGAAAGGCGAGCAGTACTTC.

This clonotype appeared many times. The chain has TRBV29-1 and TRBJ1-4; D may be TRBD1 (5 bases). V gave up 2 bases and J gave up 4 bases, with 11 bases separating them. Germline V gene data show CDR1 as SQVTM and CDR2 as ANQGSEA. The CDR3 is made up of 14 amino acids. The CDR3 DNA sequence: TGCAGCGTTGAAACAGGTGCCCTTAATGAAAAACTGTTTTTT. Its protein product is CSVETGALNEKLFF. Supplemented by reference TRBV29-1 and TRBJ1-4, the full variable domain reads SAVISQKPSRDICQRGTSLTIQCQVDSQVTMMFWYRQQPGQSLTLIATANQGSEATYESGFVIDKFPISRPNLTFSTLTVSNMSPEDSSIYLCSVETGALNEKLFFGSGTQLSVL.

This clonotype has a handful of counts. CDR3 sequence (DNA): TGTGCCAGCAGTGAAGGTTTGGGGACGAGGCCCCAGCATTTT. Its translation is CASSEGLGTRPQHF. The rearrangement uses TRBV2 and TRBJ1-5; TRBD1 is a possible D gene (5 bases). Per the germline V gene, CDR1 is SNHLY and CDR2 is FYNNEI. CDR3 size: 14 residues. The V and J ends lost 1 base and 9 bases respectively, with 13 bases between them.

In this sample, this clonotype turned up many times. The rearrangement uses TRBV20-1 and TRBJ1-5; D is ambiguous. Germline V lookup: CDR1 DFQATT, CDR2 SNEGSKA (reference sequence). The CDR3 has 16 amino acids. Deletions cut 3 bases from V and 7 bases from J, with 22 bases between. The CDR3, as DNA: TGCAGTGCTAGTAGGGAGTCGGACTTTCACGGGCAGCCCCAGCATTTT. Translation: CSASRESDFHGQPQHF.

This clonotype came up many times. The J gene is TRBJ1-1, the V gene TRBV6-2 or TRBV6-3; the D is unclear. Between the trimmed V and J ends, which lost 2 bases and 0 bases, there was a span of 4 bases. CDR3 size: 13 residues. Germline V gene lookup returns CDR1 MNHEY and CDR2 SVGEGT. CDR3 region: CASSYGMNTEAFF. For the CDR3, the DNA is TGTGCCAGCAGTTACGGAATGAACACTGAAGCTTTCTTT.

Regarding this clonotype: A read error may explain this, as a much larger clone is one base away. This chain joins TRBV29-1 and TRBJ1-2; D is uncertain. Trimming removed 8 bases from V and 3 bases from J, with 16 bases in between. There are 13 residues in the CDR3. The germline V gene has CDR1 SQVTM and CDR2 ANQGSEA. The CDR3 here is CSSKDGEDYGYTF. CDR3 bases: TGCAGCTCAAAGGACGGGGAGGACTATGGCTACACCTTC. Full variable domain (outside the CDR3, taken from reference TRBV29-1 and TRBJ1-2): SAVISQKPSRDICQRGTSLTIQCQVDSQVTMMFWYRQQPGQSLTLIATANQGSEATYESGFVIDKFPISRPNLTFSTLTVSNMSPEDSSIYLCSSKDGEDYGYTFGSGTRLTVV.

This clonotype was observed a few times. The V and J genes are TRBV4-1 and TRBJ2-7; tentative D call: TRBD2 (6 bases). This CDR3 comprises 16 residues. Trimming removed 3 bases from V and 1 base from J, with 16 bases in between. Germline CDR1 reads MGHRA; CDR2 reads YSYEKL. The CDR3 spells CASSHWASAESYEQYF. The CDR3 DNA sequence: TGCGCCAGCAGCCATTGGGCTAGCGCCGAGTCCTACGAGCAGTACTTC.